These 14 T cell receptor beta chains originate from one sample sequenced in a study of CD4+ T cells in melanoma. Measured with immunoSEQ multiplex PCR; TCRdb has only the in-frame clones, and not every one. The sample carries about 21,000 clones, roughly 80% recorded once. The sample taken for sequencing was cells from a culture (not recorded whether cultured in vitro). The receptors were sampled from a human donor with melanoma.

The rearrangement joins TRBV5-4 to TRBJ2-5; possibly TRBD2 for D (7 bases). CDR1 is SGHNT, CDR2 YYREEE, per germline (reference sequence). CDR3 length: 15 residues. V lost 4 bases to trimming and J lost 4 bases, with 17 bases between them. The CDR3 sequence: CASSLGGAAGETQYF. In DNA form, the CDR3 reads TGTGCCAGCAGCCTGGGGGGGGCGGCTGGAGAGACCCAGTACTTC.

The V gene is TRBV5-5, the J gene TRBJ2-5; TRBD1 or TRBD2 may be the D gene (5 bases each). The CDR3 extends over 15 amino acids. Trimming left V 4 bases short and J 5 bases short, with 18 bases between. In germline, CDR1 is SGHKS, CDR2 YYEKEE (reference sequence). This CDR3 reads CASSLAGAVGETQYF. The CDR3 DNA is TGTGCCAGCAGCCTAGCCGGGGCCGTGGGGGAGACCCAGTACTTC.

The rearrangement uses TRBV11-2 and TRBJ2-7; D gene unclear. The ends were cut back, 5 bases at V and 4 bases at J, with 9 bases in the middle. Per germline, CDR1 SGHAT and CDR2 FQNNGV. This CDR3 spans 12 amino acids. This chain's CDR3 is CASSGVLYEQYF. Written as DNA, the CDR3 is TGTGCCAGCAGCGGTGTCCTTTACGAGCAGTACTTC.

The chain uses TRBV5-4 and TRBJ2-5, with D unresolved. The CDR3 has 15 residues. Germline V gene data show CDR1 as SGHNT and CDR2 as YYREEE (reference sequence). Trimming left V 2 bases short and J 2 bases short, with 13 bases between. CDR3 in DNA: TGTGCCAGCAGCTTTTCAGGAACCGGGCAAGAGACCCAGTACTTC. The encoded protein is CASSFSGTGQETQYF.

The rearrangement links TRBV18 to TRBJ1-1; D perhaps matches TRBD1 (5 bases). V lost 4 bases and J lost 0, with 6 bases in between. This CDR3 is built from 13 residues. Per the germline V gene, CDR1 is KGHSH and CDR2 is LQKENI. The CDR3 region has the DNA TGTGCCAGCTCACGACAGTTGAACACTGAAGCTTTCTTT. The encoded protein is CASSRQLNTEAFF.

V and J are TRBV6-5 and TRBJ2-2; 11 bases match TRBD1. The CDR3 spans 15 residues. The germline V gene has CDR1 MNHEY and CDR2 SVGAGI. V lost 6 bases, J lost 5 bases, and 5 bases stayed unmatched. Written as DNA, the CDR3 is TGTGCCAGCAGCCCCCGGGACAGGGGGACCGGGGAGCTGTTTTTT. Its protein product is CASSPRDRGTGELFF.

This clone was seen only a few times. The chain links TRBV4-2 to TRBJ1-5, with TRBD1 matching over 11 bases. The germline V gene encodes CDR1 LGHNA and CDR2 YNFKEQ. Trimming removed 4 bases from V and 5 bases from J; junction bases left unmatched: 4. This CDR3 has 15 residues. CDR3 nucleotide sequence: TGTGCCAGCAGCCGGGACAGGGGGTCGGATCAGCCCCAGCATTTT. This translates into CASSRDRGSDQPQHF.

The V gene is TRBV6-5, the J gene TRBJ1-6; tentative D call: TRBD1 (5 bases). The V and J ends lost 8 bases and 9 bases respectively, with 14 bases between them. The CDR3 totals 13 residues. Germline values: CDR1 MNHEY, CDR2 SVGAGI. This CDR3 reads CASGRGGRSPLHF. The CDR3 DNA reads as TGTGCCAGCGGGCGGGGGGGACGTTCACCCCTCCACTTT.

The rearrangement uses TRBV10-3 and TRBJ2-1; D ambiguous. Trimming removed 1 base from V and 6 bases from J, with 10 bases in between. This CDR3 has 14 residues. CDR1 and CDR2 from the germline V gene are ENHRY and SYGVKD. The CDR3 DNA sequence: TGTGCCATCAGTGAGTTGGGGATAGTCAATGAGCAGTTCTTC. It specifies CAISELGIVNEQFF.

The genes are TRBV6-5 and TRBJ2-7; tentatively, D is TRBD2 (5 bases). CDR1 is MNHEY, CDR2 SVGAGI, per germline. The CDR3 has 11 amino acids. V lost 7 bases, J lost 8 bases, and 12 bases lay in between. CDR3 sequence reads: CASKRGIKQYF. DNA of the CDR3: TGTGCCAGCAAACGAGGGATCAAGCAGTACTTC.

This clone has a handful of counts. The CDR3 nucleotides read TGTGCCAGCAGCCGAATCGGACAGGAACGAAACACCATATATTTT. Residues: CASSRIGQERNTIYF. The chain has TRBV11-2 and TRBJ1-3; 7 nucleotides match TRBD1. Trimming at V came to 5 bases and at J to 5 bases, leaving 9 bases not matched to a gene. CDR1 is SGHAT, CDR2 FQNNGV, per germline. The CDR3 is 15 amino acids.

The chain employs TRBV4-1 and TRBJ1-4; D possibly corresponds to TRBD1 (5 bases). V was trimmed by 1 base and J by 5 bases, leaving 23 bases between them. Germline assignment: CDR1 MGHRA and CDR2 YSYEKL. The CDR3 is made up of 19 amino acids. In nucleotides, the CDR3 is TGCGCCAGCAGCCAAGGGACATTCGAGGTCTTTCGAGGGAATGAAAAACTGTTTTTT. This sequence encodes CASSQGTFEVFRGNEKLFF.

This sequence joins TRBV12-5 and TRBJ1-5, with 7 bases identical to TRBD1. CDR1 is LGHNT and CDR2 is FRNRAP in the germline V gene. V lost 0 bases to trimming and J lost 6 bases; unmatched junction nucleotides: 8. The CDR3 covers 16 residues. As DNA, the CDR3 is TGTGCTAGTGGTTTGGTACTCGGGCCAGGGGGTCAGCCCCAGCATTTT. Amino acids: CASGLVLGPGGQPQHF.

This clone was counted a few times. The gene calls are TRBV7-9 and TRBJ1-2; D is ambiguous. V dropped 1 base and J dropped 7 bases, with 16 bases sitting between them. Germline lookup yields CDR1 SEHNR and CDR2 FQNEAQ (reference sequence). This CDR3 spans 15 amino acids. The CDR3 loop reads CASSLGGGGQGGYTF. The CDR3 DNA follows: TGTGCCAGCAGCTTAGGCGGAGGAGGGCAAGGTGGCTACACCTTC.